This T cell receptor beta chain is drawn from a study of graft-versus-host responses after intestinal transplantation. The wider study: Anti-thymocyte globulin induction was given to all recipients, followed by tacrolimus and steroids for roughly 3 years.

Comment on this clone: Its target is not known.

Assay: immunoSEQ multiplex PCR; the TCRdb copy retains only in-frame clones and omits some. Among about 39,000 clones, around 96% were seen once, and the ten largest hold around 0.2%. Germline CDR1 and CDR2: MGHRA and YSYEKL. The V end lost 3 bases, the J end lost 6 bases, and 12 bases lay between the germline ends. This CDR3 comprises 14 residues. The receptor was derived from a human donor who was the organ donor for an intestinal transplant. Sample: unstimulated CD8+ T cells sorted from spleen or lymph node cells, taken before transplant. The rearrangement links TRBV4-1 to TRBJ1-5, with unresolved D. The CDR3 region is CASSHPEEGQPQHF. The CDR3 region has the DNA TGCGCCAGCAGCCACCCCGAGGAGGGTCAGCCCCAGCATTTT.